This T cell receptor beta chain was sequenced for a study of blood T cell repertoires in COVID-19 (dated by TCRdb to 2019 to 2021). Study-level background: Samples from collaborators originated in the United States, Italy and Spain and spanned both the acute and convalescent phases of COVID-19. The prospective study material was composed of cDNA or gDNA derived from T cells, B-cell-depleted T cells, or PBMCs. Deeply sampled blood TCRbeta repertoires from subjects exposed to, actively infected with, or recovered from COVID-19 were included in the dataset. The repertoires were released in a freely available public database meant as a resource for research on the immune response to SARS-CoV-2. Samples were obtained from the ongoing ImmuneRACE study (first 160 participants) and from about 1,300 subjects provided by 6 global collaborators. The sample metadata nearly always contained a de-identified subject ID, COVID-19 status, age in years and sex. Where available, HLA class I and class II types were taken from metadata supplied by the sample provider and were not determined by assay-based typing. The research as a whole found: The quantity of clinical and demographic metadata differed by source and by participant and was supplied without curation.

In the prospective study, participants were 18 to 89 years old, resided in approximately 25 geographic areas of the United States, and were enrolled through a virtual design. To assign participants to cohorts, the prospective study relied on clinical history that participants themselves reported in a screening survey and a study questionnaire. Each participant in the prospective study had whole blood, serum and a nasopharyngeal or oropharyngeal swab collected by mobile phlebotomists. Additional blood draws and questionnaires over an approximately two-month period could optionally be provided by prospective study participants. Before DNA extraction, prospective study blood samples were shipped either frozen or at room temperature. From cysteine to phenylalanine, the CDR3 is 14 amino acids long. Of all the DNA, just the CDR3 is kept, 42 bases in frame from base 1. Ends trimmed: V by 7 bases, J by 6 bases; bases unmatched to a gene: 9. CDR1 MDHEN and CDR2 SYDVKM are derived from the germline V gene.

Ten or more counts support this clone. Its antigen is still unknown. There are no base qualities to consult, and no much larger clone falls within one base. The immunoSEQ Assay, a bias-controlled multiplex PCR, was used to amplify TCRbeta CDR3 regions from genomic DNA. The paper's processing steps were these. Within the assay, amplification of reference gene primers was used to estimate how many nucleated cells each sample contained. To quantify the absolute abundance of each unique TCRbeta CDR3 rearrangement, sequence reads were collapsed and filtered. Productive Simpson clonality was computed per sample as the square root of Simpson's diversity index over productive rearrangements. Sourced from immuneACCESS, this table was stored by TCRdb with only in-frame sequences that have V and J called. A share of the clones is absent; for the studies checked, an unresolved V gene accounts for under half, and the remainder has no known explanation. From that table come the V and J calls and clone size; the DNA was used to work out D and trimming. Counted in this sample were 300,000 to 400,000 clones; 70% to 90% of them appeared once. Clones ranked in the top ten supply 0.95% to 1% of the sample.

The material sequenced was PBMCs or T cells enriched from blood (not recorded which). The sequence is built from TRBV28 and TRBJ2-3; 8 junctional bases match TRBD1. This TCR derives from a woman aged 25 to 39 with acute COVID-19. The CDR3 amino acid sequence is: CASNLPDRVDTQYF. The nucleotide sequence is given as TGTGCCAGCAACCTCCCGGACAGGGTCGATACGCAGTATTTT. With the portions outside the CDR3 filled from the reference TRBV28 and TRBJ2-3 genes, the complete variable region becomes DVKVTQSSRYLVKRTGEKVFLECVQDMDHENMFWYRQDPGLGLRLIYFSYDVKMKEKGDIPEGYSVSREKKERFSLILESASTNQTSMYLCASNLPDRVDTQYFGPGTRLTVL.